The 19 T cell receptor beta chains in this list originate from one sample, sequenced in a study of T-cell memory formation after mild COVID-19. TCRdb analysed the 5' RACE reads with MiXCR anew, one entry per CDR3 protein. The sample contains roughly 110,000 distinct CDR3 sequences, 22% of which appear only once. The sequencing sample was made of PBMCs or a T cell subset sorted from them (not recorded which). These receptors all stem from a man aged 18 to 35 who had mild COVID-19 (a few samples of this study predate the infection). Cell type and time point are not known.

The rearrangement joins TRBV10-2 to TRBJ2-1; TRBD1 aligns across 9 bases. Germline V gives CDR1 WSHSY, CDR2 SAAADI. CDR3 length: 17 residues. The V segment lost 6 bases and the J segment 4 bases; nucleotides outside the gene matches: 13. The CDR3 loop reads CASRIDFLGQGYNEQFF. The CDR3 bases are TGCGCCAGCAGGATAGATTTTTTGGGACAGGGATACAATGAGCAGTTCTTC.

This clonotype was counted between two and nine times. CDR3 sequence: CASNSDDRGLETQYF. CDR3 nucleotides: TGTGCCAGCAACTCCGACGACAGGGGGCTAGAGACCCAGTACTTC. V is TRBV2 and J is TRBJ2-5, with 10 bases fitting TRBD1. The junction had 9 bases not matched to a gene; V was cut back by 7 bases and J by 4 bases. The CDR3 length is 15 residues. Germline assignment: CDR1 SNHLY and CDR2 FYNNEI.

V is TRBV4-1 and J is TRBJ1-1; no firm D call. CDR1 MGHRA and CDR2 YSYEKL come from the germline V gene. The CDR3 loop spans 15 amino acids. V was cut by 6 bases and J by 0 bases, with 14 bases left in between. CDR3 DNA: TGCGCCAGCAGGTTAGAGGTAGGGATGAACACTGAAGCTTTCTTT. Protein product: CASRLEVGMNTEAFF.

Only a few counts were recorded for this clonotype. The J gene is TRBJ2-1, the V gene TRBV12-3 or TRBV12-4, with unresolved D. Trimming pared 3 bases from V and 9 bases from J, leaving 15 bases between. This CDR3 has 14 amino acids. CDR3 protein: CASSLSALGGEQFF. The CDR3 bases are TGTGCCAGCAGTTTGTCAGCCTTGGGTGGTGAGCAGTTCTTC.

This clonotype was detected a few times. This CDR3 reads CASSYETGTGNGEQFF. The CDR3 DNA reads TGTGCCAGCAGCTACGAGACCGGGACAGGGAATGGTGAGCAGTTCTTC. The chain is built from TRBV11-2 and TRBJ2-1, with 9 nucleotides matching TRBD1. Germline V gene sequence: CDR1 SGHAT, CDR2 FQNNGV. V shed 4 bases and J 9 bases; nucleotides not matched to a gene: 13. The CDR3 is 16 residues long. The whole variable domain, remainder taken from reference TRBV11-2 and TRBJ2-1, is EAGVAQSPRYKIIEKRQSVAFWCNPISGHATLYWYQQILGQGPKLLIQFQNNGVVDDSQLPKDRFSAERLKGVDSTLKIQPAKLEDSAVYLCASSYETGTGNGEQFFGPGTRLTVL.

This clonotype has just a few counts. This chain joins TRBV4-3 and TRBJ1-4; 9 bases are a match to TRBD1. CDR1 is LGHNA, CDR2 YSLEER, per germline. V gave up 1 base and J gave up 8 bases; unmatched junction bases: 14. This CDR3 has 18 residues. The DNA of the CDR3 is TGCGCCAGCAGCCAAGGGGAAGGATGGACAGGGGTGCGGGAAAAACTGTTTTTT. It is translated as CASSQGEGWTGVREKLFF.

The sample holds a few counts of this clonotype. J is TRBJ2-3 and V is TRBV7-2; no clear D. Germline V lookup: CDR1 SGHTA, CDR2 FQGNSA. This CDR3 spans 16 amino acids. With 4 bases removed from V and 1 base from J, the gap between germline ends came to 15 bases. The CDR3 region is CASSSLSNIGTDTQYF. The CDR3 DNA is TGTGCCAGCAGCTCCCTATCTAATATCGGCACAGATACGCAGTATTTT.

This clonotype has a handful of counts. The chain links TRBV29-1 to TRBJ2-1, with D possibly being TRBD2 (7 bases). This CDR3 has 12 residues. The germline V gene has CDR1 SQVTM and CDR2 ANQGSEA. Trimming removed 6 bases at V and 9 bases at J, with 15 bases between. CDR3 bases: TGCAGCGTAGGGGGGGCCCCCAGTGAGCAGTTCTTC. It encodes CSVGGAPSEQFF.

V gene TRBV12-3 or TRBV12-4 combines with J gene TRBJ2-3; TRBD1 matches 11 bases. J gave up 5 bases and V 3 bases, and 1 base lay outside the gene matches. The CDR3 loop spans 14 amino acids. CDR3 sequence reads: CASSLGTGGDTQYF. The CDR3 coding sequence is TGTGCCAGCAGTTTGGGGACAGGGGGAGATACGCAGTATTTT.

In its sample, this clonotype was seen a few times. CDR3 nucleotides: TGCAGTGCTAGACAACCCGGGGGCAATCAGCCCCAGCATTTT. It yields the protein CSARQPGGNQPQHF. The chain links TRBV20-1 to TRBJ1-5; no reliable D call. The V gene's germline CDR1 is DFQATT and CDR2 SNEGSKA (reference sequence). CDR3 length equals 14 residues. Trimming shortened V by 2 bases and J by 2 bases, and 10 bases separated the two germline ends.

The gene calls are TRBV29-1 and TRBJ1-1, with 8 bases identical to TRBD1. This CDR3 is 14 amino acids long. Germline CDR1 is SQVTM and CDR2 is ANQGSEA. V dropped 4 bases and J dropped 4; count of bases not matched to a gene: 8. The CDR3 is CSVVAGGASTEAFF. The CDR3, as DNA: TGCAGCGTTGTGGCAGGGGGCGCAAGCACTGAAGCTTTCTTT.

The V and J genes are TRBV6-5 and TRBJ2-5; TRBD1 matches at 8 bases. The CDR3 totals 12 residues. Trimming removed 8 bases from V and 5 bases from J; junction bases left unmatched: 4. Germline V lookup: CDR1 MNHEY, CDR2 SVGAGI. This CDR3 is CASRQGRETQYF. The CDR3 region has the DNA TGTGCCAGCCGACAGGGGCGGGAGACCCAGTACTTC.

The chain couples TRBV6-5 to TRBJ2-4; 11 nucleotides line up with TRBD1. The CDR3 consists of 20 residues. Germline assignment: CDR1 MNHEY and CDR2 SVGAGI. J was trimmed by 1 base and V by 4 bases; bases with no gene match: 15. The DNA of the CDR3 is TGTGCCAGCAGTTTAGGTGGTGGGACAGGGGGTAGGTGGGCCAAAAACATTCAGTACTTC. Translating it yields CASSLGGGTGGRWAKNIQYF.

The V and J genes are TRBV3-1 and TRBJ2-1; D possibly corresponds to TRBD2 (7 bases). The germline V gene encodes CDR1 LGHDT and CDR2 YNNKEL (reference sequence). The V gene lost 0 bases and the J gene lost 4 bases, with 10 bases spanning the gap. The CDR3 length is 15 residues. CDR3 in DNA: TGTGCCAGCAGCCAAGAGGGGGGGGCTTACAATGAGCAGTTCTTC. Translation: CASSQEGGAYNEQFF.

The chain uses TRBV7-9 and TRBJ2-7, with D possibly called TRBD1 or TRBD2 (5 bases each). The germline CDR1 and CDR2 sequences are SEHNR and FQNEAQ (reference sequence). The CDR3 covers 12 residues. V lost 4 bases, J lost 7 bases, and 11 bases lay in between. The CDR3 here is CASSSLGVEQYF. CDR3 bases: TGTGCCAGCAGCTCCTTGGGGGTTGAGCAGTACTTC. Complete variable domain (other parts from reference TRBV7-9 and TRBJ2-7): DTGVSQNPRHKITKRGQNVTFRCDPISEHNRLYWYRQTLGQGPEFLTYFQNEAQLEKSRLLSDRFSAERPKGSFSTLEIQRTEQGDSAMYLCASSSLGVEQYFGPGTRLTVT.

This chain connects TRBV4-3 to TRBJ2-6; no clear D gene. The CDR3 covers 20 residues. Germline V lookup: CDR1 LGHNA, CDR2 YSLEER. The germline V and J ends were trimmed by 4 bases and 0 bases, with 22 bases remaining between them. The CDR3 is CASSPIRQSWGSSGANVLTF. In DNA, the CDR3 is TGCGCCAGCAGCCCCATAAGGCAGTCGTGGGGAAGCTCTGGGGCCAACGTCCTGACTTTC.

This clonotype showed up just a few times. The V gene is TRBV5-4, the J gene TRBJ2-1, with D possibly TRBD1 on 5 matching bases. Germline V gene data show CDR1 as SGHNT and CDR2 as YYREEE (reference sequence). The CDR3 totals 14 residues. Deletions cut 0 bases from V and 8 bases from J, with 12 bases between. CDR3 sequence: CASSLAGPGDEQFF. CDR3 sequence (DNA): TGTGCCAGCAGCTTGGCAGGGCCTGGCGATGAGCAGTTCTTC.

The table lists this clonotype with many counts. The rearrangement uses TRBV12-5 and TRBJ2-1; TRBD2 matches at 7 bases. The germline gives CDR1 LGHNT, CDR2 FRNRAP. The V and J ends lost 6 bases and 7 bases, in that order; junction bases with no gene match: 6. This CDR3 is built from 13 residues. In DNA form, the CDR3 reads TGTGCTAGTGGGCGGGGGTCTATGAATGAGCAGTTCTTC. Translated, it gives CASGRGSMNEQFF. Using reference TRBV12-5 and TRBJ2-1 for the parts outside the CDR3, the full variable domain is DARVTQTPRHKVTEMGQEVTMRCQPILGHNTVFWYRQTMMQGLELLAYFRNRAPLDDSGMPKDRFSAEMPDATLATLKIQPSEPRDSAVYFCASGRGSMNEQFFGPGTRLTVL.

The chain links TRBV10-3 to TRBJ2-2; TRBD1 agrees at 8 bases. Germline-derived CDR1 and CDR2 are ENHRY and SYGVKD. The CDR3 contains 16 residues. With 3 bases clipped from V and 3 bases from J, the junction kept 6 bases outside the gene matches. This CDR3 is CAISDLDREHTGELFF. DNA for the CDR3: TGTGCCATCAGTGATTTGGACAGGGAGCACACCGGGGAGCTGTTTTTT.